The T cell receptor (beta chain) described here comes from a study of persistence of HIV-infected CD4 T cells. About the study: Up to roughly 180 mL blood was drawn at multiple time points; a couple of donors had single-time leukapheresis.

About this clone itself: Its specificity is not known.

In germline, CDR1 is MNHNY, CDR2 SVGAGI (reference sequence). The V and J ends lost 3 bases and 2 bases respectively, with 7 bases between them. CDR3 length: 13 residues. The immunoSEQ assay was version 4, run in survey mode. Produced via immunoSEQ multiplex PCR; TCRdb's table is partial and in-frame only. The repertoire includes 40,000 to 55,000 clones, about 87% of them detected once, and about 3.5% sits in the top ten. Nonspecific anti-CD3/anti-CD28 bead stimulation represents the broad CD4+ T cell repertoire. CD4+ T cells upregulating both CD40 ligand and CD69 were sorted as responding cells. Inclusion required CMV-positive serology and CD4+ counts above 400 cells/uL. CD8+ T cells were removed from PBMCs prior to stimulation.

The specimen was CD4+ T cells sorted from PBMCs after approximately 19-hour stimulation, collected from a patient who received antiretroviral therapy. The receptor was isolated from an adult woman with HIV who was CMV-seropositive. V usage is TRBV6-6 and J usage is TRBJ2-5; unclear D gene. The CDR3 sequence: CASSYHTQETQYF. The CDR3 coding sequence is TGTGCCAGCAGTTATCACACTCAAGAGACCCAGTACTTC.